A single sample is the source of the 15 T cell receptor beta chains below, sequenced in a study of immune evolution from preneoplasia to lung adenocarcinoma (dated by TCRdb to about 2021). Library generation was performed with the immunoSEQ multiplex PCR assay. In TCRdb, the immuneACCESS table is reduced to in-frame sequences with V and J assigned. These tables do not hold every clone; where another copy was compared, an unresolved V gene accounts for under half, and the others remain unexplained. This sample has more than 4,000 clones in its table, and 65% to 80% of those were observed once. In total, the top ten clones hold less than 7% of the sample. Sample: FFPE minimally invasive lung adenocarcinoma tissue. Read against the paper, the sample's cell subset or site label means: micro-invasive lung adenocarcinoma (MIA). Source of these receptors: a person between 50 and 69 years old with lung adenocarcinoma.

This clone was seen more than once but under ten times. This rearrangement joins TRBV14 to TRBJ2-7, with 9 bases identical to TRBD2. Per the germline V gene, CDR1 is SGHDN and CDR2 is FVKESK. Trimming at V came to 3 bases and at J to 5 bases, leaving 8 bases not matched to a gene. This CDR3 is 15 amino acids long. CDR3 in DNA: TGTGCCAGCAGCCACTTAGCGGGAGTTAAGGACGAGCAGTACTTC. Protein product: CASSHLAGVKDEQYF.

V gene TRBV27 combines with J gene TRBJ2-2; no definite D call. V gave up 2 bases and J gave up 4 bases, with 8 bases separating them. Germline assignment: CDR1 MNHEY and CDR2 SMNVEV (reference sequence). This CDR3 region has 14 residues. Written as DNA, the CDR3 is TGTGCCAGCAGTTTAGGCATGGGCACCGGGGAGCTGTTTTTT. It codes for CASSLGMGTGELFF.

This rearrangement joins TRBV11-2 to TRBJ1-1; D is undetermined. The CDR3 extends over 13 amino acids. Germline V gene sequence: CDR1 SGHAT, CDR2 FQNNGV. V shed 4 bases and J shed 4 bases, with 10 bases lying between them. The CDR3 sequence: CASSSYGRTEAFF. For the CDR3, the DNA is TGTGCCAGCAGCTCCTATGGTCGCACTGAAGCTTTCTTT.

The rearrangement links TRBV4-2 to TRBJ2-5; D gene uncertain. CDR3 length: 11 amino acids. Trimming took 6 bases from V and 0 from J, leaving 2 bases between them. Per the germline V gene, CDR1 is LGHNA and CDR2 is YNFKEQ. The CDR3 bases are TGTGCCAGCAGACACCAAGAGACCCAGTACTTC. This codes for CASRHQETQYF.

This clone was counted once. This chain links TRBV28 with TRBJ2-5, with D maybe TRBD1 (6 bases). Germline CDR1 is MDHEN and CDR2 is SYDVKM. The CDR3 extends over 13 amino acids. V was trimmed by 6 bases and J by 2 bases, leaving 10 bases between them. The CDR3 sequence is CASSGTTQETQYF. CDR3 nucleotide sequence: TGTGCCAGCAGCGGGACAACTCAAGAGACCCAGTACTTC. Based on the CDR3 plus reference TRBV28 and TRBJ2-5, the full variable domain is DVKVTQSSRYLVKRTGEKVFLECVQDMDHENMFWYRQDPGLGLRLIYFSYDVKMKEKGDIPEGYSVSREKKERFSLILESASTNQTSMYLCASSGTTQETQYFGPGTRLLVL.

This clone was seen a few times. The chain carries TRBV29-1 and TRBJ1-5, with D possibly matching TRBD1 (6 bases). The CDR3 length is 14 residues. Germline CDR1 reads SQVTM; CDR2 reads ANQGSEA. The V gene lost 6 bases and the J gene lost 2 bases, with 14 bases spanning the gap. The chain's CDR3 is CSVQQGYGNQPQHF. CDR3 nucleotide sequence: TGCAGCGTGCAACAGGGATACGGCAATCAGCCCCAGCATTTT.

The gene calls are TRBV6-6 and TRBJ1-1, with D unresolved. The germline V and J ends were trimmed by 6 bases and 0 bases, with 8 bases remaining between them. The CDR3 covers 13 residues. Germline CDR1 and CDR2: MNHNY and SVGAGI (reference sequence). The CDR3, as DNA: TGTGCCAGCAGAGACACAGTGAACACTGAAGCTTTCTTT. Its protein is CASRDTVNTEAFF.

The CDR3 loop reads CAWTEAQNTEAFF. CDR3 coding DNA: TGTGCCTGGACTGAGGCCCAGAACACTGAAGCTTTCTTT. This sequence joins TRBV30 and TRBJ1-1; D uncertain. The V gene lost 4 bases and the J gene lost 1 base, with 10 bases spanning the gap. Germline CDR1 and CDR2: GTSNPN and SVGIG (reference sequence). The CDR3 runs 13 residues.

This clone was seen only a few times. V gene TRBV7-9 combines with J gene TRBJ2-5; a possible D gene is TRBD1 (6 bases). Germline V gene sequence: CDR1 SEHNR, CDR2 FQNEAQ (reference sequence). V lost 7 bases, J lost 2 bases, and 14 bases lay in between. The CDR3 covers 14 residues. Here the CDR3 DNA reads TGTGCCAGCAACGTCGGGACACAACAAGAGACCCAGTACTTC. Amino acid sequence: CASNVGTQQETQYF. Together with reference TRBV7-9 and TRBJ2-5, the CDR3 gives the full variable domain: DTGVSQNPRHKITKRGQNVTFRCDPISEHNRLYWYRQTLGQGPEFLTYFQNEAQLEKSRLLSDRFSAERPKGSFSTLEIQRTEQGDSAMYLCASNVGTQQETQYFGPGTRLLVL.

J is TRBJ2-3 and V is TRBV5-4; D not resolved. The V gene's germline CDR1 is SGHNT and CDR2 YYREEE (reference sequence). V lost 0 bases, J lost 0 bases, and 8 bases lay in between. The CDR3 contains 15 residues. Here the CDR3 DNA reads TGTGCCAGCAGCTTGGCCTTGGGGAGCACAGATACGCAGTATTTT. Amino acids: CASSLALGSTDTQYF.

CDR3 bases: TGTGCCAGCAGTGAATGGGGGACAGGTGGACCCTACAATGAGCAGTTCTTC. Translated: CASSEWGTGGPYNEQFF. The chain carries TRBV6-1 and TRBJ2-1; 8 bases fit TRBD1. This CDR3 spans 17 amino acids. Germline CDR1 reads MNHNS; CDR2 reads SASEGT. Unmatched junction bases numbered 8, after V lost 2 bases and J lost 2 bases.

The rearrangement links TRBV7-2 to TRBJ1-3, with D hard to call. The CDR3 runs 14 residues. Trimming removed 5 bases at V and 4 bases at J, with 12 bases between. Looked up from germline, CDR1 is SGHTA and CDR2 is FQGNSA. CDR3 residues: CASSLPASGNTIYF. In nucleotides, the CDR3 is TGTGCCAGCAGCCTCCCCGCCTCCGGAAACACCATATATTTT.

This sequence joins TRBV25-1 and TRBJ1-3, with 10 nucleotides matching TRBD1. The V gene end was trimmed by 4 bases and the J gene end by 8 bases; junction bases not matched to a gene: 11. Germline V gives CDR1 MGHDK, CDR2 SYGVNS. CDR3 length: 16 residues. This CDR3 is CASSAGATGGLDTIYF. In nucleotides, the CDR3 is TGTGCCAGCAGTGCCGGGGCGACAGGGGGCTTGGACACCATATATTTT.

The rearrangement joins TRBV7-3 to TRBJ1-6; 8 nucleotides match TRBD1. Trimming took 2 bases from V and 10 from J; bases not matched to a gene: 4. This CDR3 is built from 14 residues. Germline-derived CDR1 and CDR2 are SGHTA and FQGTGA. The CDR3 sequence is CASSLDRGWSPLHF. DNA of the CDR3: TGTGCCAGCAGCTTAGACAGGGGATGGTCACCCCTCCACTTT.

The chain uses TRBV30 and TRBJ2-2; D may be TRBD1 (6 bases). Germline CDR1 GTSNPN, CDR2 SVGIG (reference sequence). The CDR3 runs 15 residues. Trimming left V 2 bases short and J 6 bases short, with 16 bases between. The CDR3 DNA follows: TGTGCCTGGAGTCCCGGACAGTCCCGGCCCGGGGAGCTGTTTTTT. Translation: CAWSPGQSRPGELFF.